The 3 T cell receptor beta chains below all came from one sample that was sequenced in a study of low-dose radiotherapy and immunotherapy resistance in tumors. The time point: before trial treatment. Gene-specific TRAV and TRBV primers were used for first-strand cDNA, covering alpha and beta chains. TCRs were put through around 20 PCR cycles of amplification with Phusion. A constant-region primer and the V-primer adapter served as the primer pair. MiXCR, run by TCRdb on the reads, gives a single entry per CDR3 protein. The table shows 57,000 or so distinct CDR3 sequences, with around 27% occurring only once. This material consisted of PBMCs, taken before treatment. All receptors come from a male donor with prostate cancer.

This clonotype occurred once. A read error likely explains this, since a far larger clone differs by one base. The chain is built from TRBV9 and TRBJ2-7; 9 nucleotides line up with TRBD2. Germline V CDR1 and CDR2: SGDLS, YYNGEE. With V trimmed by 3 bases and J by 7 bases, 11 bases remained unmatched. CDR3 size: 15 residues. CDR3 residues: CASSATSGYYNEQYF. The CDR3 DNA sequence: TGTGCCAGCAGCGCGACTAGCGGTTATTACAATGAGCAGTACTTC.

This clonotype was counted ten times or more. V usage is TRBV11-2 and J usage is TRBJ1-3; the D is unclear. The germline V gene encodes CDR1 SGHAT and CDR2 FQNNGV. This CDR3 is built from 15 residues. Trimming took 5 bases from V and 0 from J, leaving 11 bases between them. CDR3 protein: CASSPDPYSGNTIYF. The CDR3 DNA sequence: TGTGCCAGCAGCCCAGACCCCTACTCTGGAAACACCATATATTTT. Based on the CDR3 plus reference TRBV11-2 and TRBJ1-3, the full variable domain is EAGVAQSPRYKIIEKRQSVAFWCNPISGHATLYWYQQILGQGPKLLIQFQNNGVVDDSQLPKDRFSAERLKGVDSTLKIQPAKLEDSAVYLCASSPDPYSGNTIYFGEGSWLTVV.

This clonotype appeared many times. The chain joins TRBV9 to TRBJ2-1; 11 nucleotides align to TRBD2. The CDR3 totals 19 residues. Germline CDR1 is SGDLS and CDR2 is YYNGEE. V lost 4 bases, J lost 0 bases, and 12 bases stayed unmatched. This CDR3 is CASSTRASGGPASYNEQFF. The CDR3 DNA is TGTGCCAGCAGCACCCGGGCTAGCGGGGGGCCGGCCTCCTACAATGAGCAGTTCTTC. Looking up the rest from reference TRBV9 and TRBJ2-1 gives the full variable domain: DSGVTQTPKHLITATGQRVTLRCSPRSGDLSVYWYQQSLDQGLQFLIQYYNGEERAKGNILERFSAQQFPDLHSELNLSSLELGDSALYFCASSTRASGGPASYNEQFFGPGTRLTVL.